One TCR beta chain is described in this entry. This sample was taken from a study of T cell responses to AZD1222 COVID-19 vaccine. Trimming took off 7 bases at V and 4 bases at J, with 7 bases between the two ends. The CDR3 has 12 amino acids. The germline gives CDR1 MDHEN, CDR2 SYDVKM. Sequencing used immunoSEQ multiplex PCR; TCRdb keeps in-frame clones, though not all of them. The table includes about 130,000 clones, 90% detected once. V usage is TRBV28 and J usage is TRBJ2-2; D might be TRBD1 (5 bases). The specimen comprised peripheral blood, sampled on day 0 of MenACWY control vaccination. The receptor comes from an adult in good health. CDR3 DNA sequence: TGTGCCAGCAAGACAGTCACCGGGGAGCTGTTTTTT. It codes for CASKTVTGELFF.